The 20 T cell receptor beta chains below were found in one sample sequenced in a study of cytomegalovirus exposure and HLA in healthy donors. The PCR was carried out with 60 Vbeta primers and 13 Jbeta primers. Data came from immunoSEQ multiplex PCR; TCRdb stores just in-frame clones and leaves some out. This table holds 150,000 to 200,000 clones, 77% found once. Sequenced: PBMCs. The receptors stem from a woman aged 30 to 39 in good health and CMV-seropositive.

The J gene is TRBJ2-1, the V gene TRBV11-2, with 7 bases identical to TRBD2. CDR1 and CDR2 from the germline V gene are SGHAT and FQNNGV. The CDR3 loop spans 15 amino acids. The V segment lost 5 bases and the J segment 2 bases; nucleotides outside the gene matches: 6. CDR3 in DNA: TGTGCCAGCAGCCGAGGGACTACTCCCTACAATGAGCAGTTCTTC. This encodes CASSRGTTPYNEQFF.

The chain recombines TRBV19 with TRBJ2-7, with TRBD2 matching 9 bases. V lost 2 bases, J lost 5 bases, and 1 base stayed unmatched. The CDR3 loop spans 13 amino acids. The germline V gene has CDR1 LNHDA and CDR2 SQIVND (reference sequence). In DNA form, the CDR3 reads TGTGCCAGTAGTATATTAGCGGGAGACGAGCAGTACTTC. Encoded protein: CASSILAGDEQYF.

V usage is TRBV18 and J usage is TRBJ1-5; D is unresolved. V was pared by 3 bases and J by 2 bases, with 8 bases between. There are 14 residues in the CDR3. Germline CDR1 and CDR2: KGHSH and LQKENI. CDR3 in amino acids: CASSPQTGNQPQHF. The CDR3 coding sequence is TGTGCCAGCTCACCCCAAACAGGCAATCAGCCCCAGCATTTT.

A few counts support this clone. V and J are TRBV28 and TRBJ2-7, with TRBD2 matching over 13 bases. The germline gives CDR1 MDHEN, CDR2 SYDVKM. The CDR3 contains 15 residues. V lost 6 bases and J lost 0; bases outside the gene matches: 2. CDR3 in amino acids: CASSRTSGSSYEQYF. CDR3 DNA sequence: TGTGCCAGCAGCAGGACTAGCGGGAGCTCCTACGAGCAGTACTTC.

A note on this clone: This sequence may be a read error, since a much larger clone differs from it by one base. The V gene is TRBV6-6, the J gene TRBJ1-1; 10 nucleotides align to TRBD1. The CDR3 has 14 residues. V was pared by 2 bases and J by 4 bases, with 1 base of the junction left unmatched. Germline CDR1 is MNHNY and CDR2 is SVGAGI (reference sequence). The CDR3 nucleotides read TGTGCCAGCAGTTACGGGACAGGGGCCACTGAAGCTTTCTTT. Its translation: CASSYGTGATEAFF.

The chain links TRBV27 to TRBJ2-3; D is ambiguous. This CDR3 comprises 13 residues. Per germline, CDR1 MNHEY and CDR2 SMNVEV (reference sequence). The V end lost 6 bases, the J end lost 11 bases, and 18 bases lay between the germline ends. CDR3 bases: TGTGCCAGCAGAGCACCCCGCGGTCTGGGGCAGTATTTT. Encoded protein: CASRAPRGLGQYF.

This sequence joins TRBV19 and TRBJ1-3, with D hard to call. This CDR3 has 14 amino acids. Germline V gives CDR1 LNHDA, CDR2 SQIVND (reference sequence). The germline V and J ends were trimmed by 4 bases and 0 bases, with 7 bases remaining between them. Here the CDR3 reads CASSNEGSGNTIYF. The DNA for the CDR3 is TGTGCCAGTAGTAATGAGGGCTCTGGAAACACCATATATTTT.

The chain is built from TRBV9 and TRBJ2-7; 11 positions match TRBD2. The CDR3 is 16 residues long. CDR1 is SGDLS and CDR2 is YYNGEE in the germline V gene. V shed 0 bases and J 3 bases; nucleotides not matched to a gene: 5. CDR3 sequence: CASSVAGSGGDYEQYF. CDR3 DNA: TGTGCCAGCAGCGTAGCTGGTAGCGGGGGGGACTACGAGCAGTACTTC.

The chain is built from TRBV6-1 and TRBJ2-7; no definite D call. The CDR3 length is 16 residues. V dropped 1 base and J dropped 2 bases, with 15 bases sitting between them. Germline CDR1 and CDR2: MNHNS and SASEGT. CDR3 bases: TGTGCCAGCAGTGAAGAGTTCGAACCCCCAGCCTACGAGCAGTACTTC. Translation gives CASSEEFEPPAYEQYF.

CDR3: CASSPPLRYYEQYF. CDR3 sequence (DNA): TGTGCCAGCTCACCACCCCTAAGATACTACGAGCAGTACTTC. The rearrangement uses TRBV18 and TRBJ2-7, with no clear D. This CDR3 spans 14 amino acids. The ends were cut back, 0 bases at V and 3 bases at J, with 9 bases in the middle. CDR1 KGHSH and CDR2 LQKENI come from the germline V gene.

This clone has only a few counts. This rearrangement joins TRBV6-5 to TRBJ1-5; D perhaps matches TRBD1 (6 bases). Germline V CDR1 and CDR2: MNHEY, SVGAGI. V was shortened by 6 bases and J by 6 bases, with 18 bases between the two germline ends. The CDR3 length is 15 residues. Written as DNA, the CDR3 is TGTGCCAGCAGCGAGACAGGCTCACAATCTCAGCCCCAGCATTTT. As protein: CASSETGSQSQPQHF.

This chain joins TRBV10-3 and TRBJ2-6; a possible D gene is TRBD1 (5 bases). Germline V CDR1 and CDR2: ENHRY, SYGVKD. This CDR3 comprises 18 residues. The ends were cut back, 0 bases at V and 4 bases at J, with 16 bases in the middle. The CDR3 DNA is TGTGCCATCAGTGAGTCGGGTCTTCAGGGTTCCGGGGCCAACGTCCTGACTTTC. Translation: CAISESGLQGSGANVLTF.

The rearrangement joins TRBV9 to TRBJ2-5; 14 bases match TRBD2. The CDR3 length is 16 residues. With V trimmed by 4 bases and J by 5 bases, 7 bases remained unmatched. The germline gives CDR1 SGDLS, CDR2 YYNGEE. CDR3: CASSPRLAGGRETQYF. CDR3 DNA sequence: TGTGCCAGCAGCCCCCGACTAGCGGGAGGGAGGGAGACCCAGTACTTC. The full variable domain, completed using reference TRBV9 and TRBJ2-5, is DSGVTQTPKHLITATGQRVTLRCSPRSGDLSVYWYQQSLDQGLQFLIQYYNGEERAKGNILERFSAQQFPDLHSELNLSSLELGDSALYFCASSPRLAGGRETQYFGPGTRLLVL.

This clone was observed at least ten times. The chain joins TRBV5-4 to TRBJ2-3; the match to TRBD2 covers 12 bases. With 0 bases clipped from V and 5 bases from J, the junction kept 7 bases outside the gene matches. The germline V gene encodes CDR1 SGHNT and CDR2 YYREEE (reference sequence). CDR3 length: 17 residues. The CDR3 sequence is CASSLEASGRAGDTQYF. For the CDR3, the DNA is TGTGCCAGCAGCTTGGAGGCTAGCGGGAGGGCCGGAGATACGCAGTATTTT. The whole variable domain, remainder taken from reference TRBV5-4 and TRBJ2-3, is ETGVTQSPTHLIKTRGQQVTLRCSSQSGHNTVSWYQQALGQGPQFIFQYYREEENGRGNFPPRFSGLQFPNYSSELNVNALELDDSALYLCASSLEASGRAGDTQYFGPGTRLTVL.

This rearrangement joins TRBV7-9 to TRBJ1-2; D perhaps matches TRBD1 (5 bases). The V and J ends lost 0 bases and 5 bases respectively, with 13 bases between them. This CDR3 has 15 residues. CDR1 and CDR2 (germline): SEHNR, FQNEAQ (reference sequence). The CDR3 DNA reads as TGTGCCAGCAGCTTAGCGGGGGGATCGGGGTATGGCTACACCTTC. It yields the protein CASSLAGGSGYGYTF.

The chain carries TRBV7-7 and TRBJ2-1; 9 bases align to TRBD2. The CDR3 sequence is 17 residues long. Germline CDR1 SSHAT, CDR2 FNYEAQ (reference sequence). The V gene end was trimmed by 1 base and the J gene end by 8 bases; junction bases not matched to a gene: 12. The CDR3 here is CASSLVGGTSSTHEQFF. The CDR3, as DNA: TGTGCCAGCAGCTTAGTGGGGGGGACTAGCTCGACCCATGAGCAGTTCTTC.

This clone turned up a few times. The chain employs TRBV5-6 and TRBJ2-2; 7 nucleotides agree with TRBD2. J lost 5 bases, V lost 2 bases, and 3 bases had no gene match. Germline V gene sequence: CDR1 SGHDT, CDR2 YYEEEE. The CDR3 length is 14 residues. The CDR3 sequence: CASSFGSGTGELFF. The CDR3 coding sequence is TGTGCCAGCAGCTTTGGTAGCGGGACCGGGGAGCTGTTTTTT.

This clone occurred a few times. The V call is TRBV6-1, the J call TRBJ2-7; 13 nucleotides align to TRBD2. The CDR3 covers 15 residues. Germline values: CDR1 MNHNS, CDR2 SASEGT. V gave up 5 bases and J gave up 4 bases; unmatched junction bases: 5. CDR3: CASSRGLAGAYEQYF. CDR3 DNA: TGTGCCAGCAGTCGCGGACTAGCGGGAGCGTACGAGCAGTACTTC.

The genes are TRBV5-1 and TRBJ1-4; 9 positions match TRBD1. The ends lost 2 bases at V and 5 bases at J; junction bases unmatched: 4. The V gene's germline CDR1 is SGHRS and CDR2 YFSETQ. The CDR3 runs to 15 residues. The CDR3 nucleotides read TGCGCCAGCAGCTTTTCCGGGACAGGGAATGAAAAACTGTTTTTT. As protein: CASSFSGTGNEKLFF.

This chain connects TRBV7-6 to TRBJ2-2, with TRBD1 identical over 9 bases. This CDR3 has 17 residues. The V gene end was trimmed by 5 bases and the J gene end by 5 bases; junction bases not matched to a gene: 12. Germline loops: CDR1 SGHVS, CDR2 FNYEAQ. The CDR3 DNA reads TGTGCCAGCAGCCCTCCCCCGGACAGGGGATATACCGGGGAGCTGTTTTTT. Translating gives CASSPPPDRGYTGELFF.